The next 20 T cell receptor beta chains were all read from a single sample in a study of blood T cell repertoires in COVID-19 (dated by TCRdb to 2018 to 2020). The library was built by means of the immunoSEQ multiplex PCR assay. TCRdb retrieved this table from immuneACCESS and kept in-frame rearrangements only. Not all clones are present; in checked studies, unresolved V genes account for under half, and no reason is known for the remainder. Counted in this sample were 150,000 or so clones; 84% of them appeared once. The ten largest account for approximately 18% of the sample. Input material: peripheral blood. The origin of the receptors is an elderly woman with acute or convalescent COVID-19.

The chain carries TRBV3-1 (or the pseudogene TRBV3-2) and TRBJ1-5; the D is unclear. Germline V lookup: CDR1 LGHDT, CDR2 YNNKEL (reference sequence). This CDR3 is built from 15 residues. Trimming stripped 4 bases from V and 0 bases from J, with 10 bases between. The CDR3 DNA sequence: TGTGCCAGCAGCCGAGACCCTAATAGCAATCAGCCCCAGCATTTT. As protein: CASSRDPNSNQPQHF.

J is TRBJ1-4 and V is TRBV19; the match to TRBD1 covers 12 bases. The CDR3 consists of 14 residues. Trimming removed 7 bases from V and 7 bases from J; junction bases left unmatched: 4. Germline lookup yields CDR1 LNHDA and CDR2 SQIVND (reference sequence). The CDR3 protein is CASMLGQGAEKLFF. The CDR3 DNA reads TGTGCCAGTATGCTGGGACAGGGGGCTGAAAAACTGTTTTTT.

J is TRBJ2-1 and V is TRBV11-2; D is ambiguous. CDR3 length: 14 residues. Deletions cut 5 bases from V and 6 bases from J, with 14 bases between. Germline V CDR1 and CDR2: SGHAT, FQNNGV. In DNA form, the CDR3 reads TGTGCCAGCAGCCCGCCTTCTAGAATCAATGAGCAGTTCTTC. Amino acids: CASSPPSRINEQFF. The variable domain in full, completed from reference TRBV11-2 and TRBJ2-1, reads EAGVAQSPRYKIIEKRQSVAFWCNPISGHATLYWYQQILGQGPKLLIQFQNNGVVDDSQLPKDRFSAERLKGVDSTLKIQPAKLEDSAVYLCASSPPSRINEQFFGPGTRLTVL.

This clone was detected a few times. The J gene is TRBJ2-3, the V gene TRBV30; D is uncertain. Germline V gene lookup returns CDR1 GTSNPN and CDR2 SVGIG (reference sequence). The CDR3 runs to 15 residues. Trimming took 5 bases from V and 6 from J, leaving 21 bases between them. CDR3: CAWPRRSVNRDTQYF. CDR3 in DNA: TGTGCCTGGCCCCGACGGAGCGTTAATAGGGATACGCAGTATTTT.

The chain links TRBV5-5 to TRBJ2-7; D unclear. This CDR3 is 15 amino acids long. CDR1 and CDR2 from the germline V gene are SGHKS and YYEKEE (reference sequence). Deletions cut 0 bases from V and 2 bases from J, with 12 bases between. The CDR3 loop is CASSLGDSQPYEQYF. The CDR3 nucleotides read TGTGCCAGCAGCTTGGGTGACTCACAACCCTACGAGCAGTACTTC.

This clone has only one observation. The chain recombines TRBV5-4 with TRBJ2-1; TRBD2 aligns across 14 bases. Germline V lookup: CDR1 SGHNT, CDR2 YYREEE (reference sequence). The CDR3 spans 17 residues. The V segment lost 4 bases and the J segment 5 bases; nucleotides outside the gene matches: 8. CDR3 nucleotide sequence: TGTGCCAGCAGCCCCGGGACTAGCGGGAGTTTCCACAATGAGCAGTTCTTC. It codes for CASSPGTSGSFHNEQFF.

The chain links TRBV7-2 to TRBJ2-1; maybe TRBD2 (5 bases). The CDR3 sequence is 16 residues long. The ends were cut back, 0 bases at V and 6 bases at J, with 15 bases in the middle. The germline V gene has CDR1 SGHTA and CDR2 FQGNSA. The CDR3 coding sequence is TGTGCCAGCAGCTTAGCGCCTAGCCTAAGGGCCAATGAGCAGTTCTTC. Its translation is CASSLAPSLRANEQFF. The whole variable domain, filled in from reference TRBV7-2 and TRBJ2-1, reads GAGVSQSPSNKVTEKGKDVELRCDPISGHTALYWYRQSLGQGLEFLIYFQGNSAPDKSGLPSDRFSAERTGGSVSTLTIQRTQQEDSAVYLCASSLAPSLRANEQFFGPGTRLTVL.

This clone was observed a single time. The CDR3 is CASSLAFRASGNTIYF. As DNA, the CDR3 is TGTGCCAGCAGCTTAGCTTTCAGGGCCTCTGGAAACACCATATATTTT. The genes are TRBV7-2 and TRBJ1-3, with D possibly being TRBD1 (5 bases). The ends were cut back, 0 bases at V and 0 bases at J, with 9 bases in the middle. The CDR3 is 16 amino acids. CDR1 is SGHTA and CDR2 is FQGNSA in the germline V gene.

The rearrangement uses TRBV7-9 and TRBJ1-2; 7 bases match TRBD1. V trimming: 1 base; J trimming: 0 bases; junction bases outside the gene matches: 2. Germline-derived CDR1 and CDR2 are SEHNR and FQNEAQ (reference sequence). The CDR3 sequence is 15 residues long. CDR3 DNA sequence: TGTGCCAGCAGCTTAGGCCAGGGGGCTAACTATGGCTACACCTTC. Translated, it gives CASSLGQGANYGYTF. Using reference TRBV7-9 and TRBJ1-2 for the parts outside the CDR3, the full variable domain is DTGVSQNPRHKITKRGQNVTFRCDPISEHNRLYWYRQTLGQGPEFLTYFQNEAQLEKSRLLSDRFSAERPKGSFSTLEIQRTEQGDSAMYLCASSLGQGANYGYTFGSGTRLTVV.

V and J are TRBV5-4 and TRBJ2-5, with D perhaps TRBD2 (5 bases). CDR3 length: 12 residues. Deletions cut 7 bases from V and 5 bases from J, with 12 bases between. Germline V gene data show CDR1 as SGHNT and CDR2 as YYREEE (reference sequence). CDR3 nucleotides: TGTGCCAGCTATAACAGAGGGGAGACCCAGTACTTC. It is translated as CASYNRGETQYF.

The chain couples TRBV27 to TRBJ2-7; a weak D match, TRBD2 (6 bases). CDR1 and CDR2 (germline): MNHEY, SMNVEV (reference sequence). This CDR3 comprises 17 residues. V lost 3 bases, J lost 0 bases, and 18 bases lay in between. CDR3 DNA: TGTGCCAGCAGTTTCTCTGGGGACGGACTACTCTCCTACGAGCAGTACTTC. It is translated as CASSFSGDGLLSYEQYF.

V is TRBV2 and J is TRBJ2-3; the D gene is possibly TRBD1 (6 bases). CDR1 SNHLY and CDR2 FYNNEI come from the germline V gene. The CDR3 is made up of 13 amino acids. The V gene lost 6 bases and the J gene lost 2 bases, with 9 bases spanning the gap. The chain's CDR3 is CASSTGHTDTQYF. For the CDR3, the DNA is TGTGCCAGCAGCACAGGGCACACAGATACGCAGTATTTT.

The V gene is TRBV30, the J gene TRBJ2-7; possibly TRBD2 for D (6 bases). With 4 bases removed from V and 6 bases from J, the gap between germline ends came to 16 bases. The CDR3 is 13 amino acids. Germline V gene lookup returns CDR1 GTSNPN and CDR2 SVGIG (reference sequence). The CDR3 region has the DNA TGTGCCTGGACGGGTCAAAGGGGAGGCGAGCAGTACTTC. Protein product: CAWTGQRGGEQYF.

This clone has just a few counts. This rearrangement joins TRBV21-1 to TRBJ2-7; the table assigns TRBD1, which was not confirmed against the DNA. TRBV21-1 is tagged as a pseudogene. CDR3 size: 13 residues. CDR3 in amino acids: CASSLEQGSEQYF. DNA for the CDR3: TGTGCCAGCAGCCTGGAACAGGGGTCCGAGCAGTACTTC.

This chain joins TRBV21-1 and TRBJ1-1; whether TRBD1, the table's D call, matches the DNA was not checked. TRBV21-1 is a recognized pseudogene. The CDR3 length is 15 residues. This CDR3 is CASSVLQGWDTEAFF. The CDR3 coding sequence is TGTGCCAGCAGCGTACTACAGGGTTGGGACACTGAAGCTTTCTTT.

The CDR3 is CASSPGTVSHNYGYTF. In DNA, the CDR3 is TGTGCCAGCAGCCCTGGGACAGTGAGCCATAACTATGGCTACACCTTC. The V gene is TRBV5-4, the J gene TRBJ1-2; 7 nucleotides match TRBD1. The CDR3 has 16 amino acids. Germline V gene lookup returns CDR1 SGHNT and CDR2 YYREEE (reference sequence). Unmatched junction bases numbered 10, after V lost 4 bases and J lost 1 base.

The chain recombines TRBV28 with TRBJ1-5; 8 nucleotides agree with TRBD1. Germline V CDR1 and CDR2: MDHEN, SYDVKM. The ends lost 3 bases at V and 6 bases at J; junction bases unmatched: 7. The CDR3 contains 15 residues. CDR3 coding DNA: TGTGCCAGCAGTTTGGTCAGGGGGCCGGGTCAGCCCCAGCATTTT. This encodes CASSLVRGPGQPQHF.

The J gene is TRBJ2-7, the V gene TRBV5-1; D is possibly TRBD1 (6 bases). Between the trimmed V and J ends, which lost 0 bases and 7 bases, there was a span of 11 bases. The CDR3 covers 13 residues. Germline V CDR1 and CDR2: SGHRS, YFSETQ. CDR3 nucleotides: TGCGCCAGCAGCTTGGACAGGGCGCGAGAGCAGTACTTC. Protein product: CASSLDRAREQYF.

This chain joins TRBV7-9 and TRBJ1-2; TRBD1 agrees at 12 bases. Germline V gene data show CDR1 as SEHNR and CDR2 as FQNEAQ (reference sequence). This CDR3 has 15 amino acids. With V trimmed by 5 bases and J by 6 bases, 7 bases remained unmatched. CDR3 nucleotide sequence: TGTGCCAGCAGCCCCCCGGGACAGGGGGCGGATGGCTACACCTTC. This codes for CASSPPGQGADGYTF.

The chain joins TRBV27 to TRBJ1-1; D might be TRBD1 (5 bases). V lost 6 bases, J lost 5 bases, and 16 bases lay in between. Germline CDR1 reads MNHEY; CDR2 reads SMNVEV (reference sequence). The CDR3 spans 14 residues. The CDR3 here is CASRKGLLETEAFF. CDR3 coding DNA: TGTGCCAGCAGAAAGGGACTCCTGGAAACTGAAGCTTTCTTT.